These 18 T cell receptor beta chains were all obtained from the same sample, sequenced in a study of cytomegalovirus exposure and HLA in healthy donors. The PCR employed 60 Vbeta primers together with 13 Jbeta primers. Repertoires were generated with immunoSEQ multiplex PCR, while TCRdb's copy carries only in-frame clones and drops some. In the table there are roughly 240,000 clones, roughly 78% of which are singletons. Sequenced input: PBMCs. The receptors originated from a boy between 10 and 17 years old in good health and CMV-seronegative.

The chain recombines TRBV29-1 with TRBJ2-1; no clear D. Trimming pared 3 bases from V and 9 bases from J, leaving 3 bases between. The CDR3 covers 9 residues. Germline-derived CDR1 and CDR2 are SQVTM and ANQGSEA. CDR3 sequence: CSVDSEQFF. The CDR3 DNA reads as TGCAGCGTTGATAGTGAGCAGTTCTTC.

The J gene is TRBJ2-7, the V gene TRBV4-2, with TRBD2 matching 7 bases. This CDR3 is built from 14 residues. The V gene end was trimmed by 4 bases and the J gene end by 0 bases; junction bases not matched to a gene: 3. Germline CDR1 reads LGHNA; CDR2 reads YNFKEQ. The CDR3 here is CASSPAGYSYEQYF. CDR3 nucleotides: TGTGCCAGCAGCCCAGCGGGATACTCCTACGAGCAGTACTTC.

The rearrangement joins TRBV13 to TRBJ2-5, with a possible D match to TRBD2 (6 bases). Trimming removed 3 bases at V and 1 base at J, with 6 bases between. This CDR3 has 13 residues. Germline V gene sequence: CDR1 PRHDT, CDR2 FYEKMQ (reference sequence). The CDR3 reads CASSLRGQETQYF. The DNA of the CDR3 is TGTGCCAGCAGCTTGCGGGGCCAAGAGACCCAGTACTTC.

The chain recombines TRBV4-2 with TRBJ2-1; D not resolved. The CDR3 covers 16 residues. The V gene lost 0 bases and the J gene lost 0 bases, with 9 bases spanning the gap. Germline CDR1 LGHNA, CDR2 YNFKEQ. The CDR3 DNA is TGTGCCAGCAGCCAAGATCAGCGTGGCTCCTACAATGAGCAGTTCTTC. As protein: CASSQDQRGSYNEQFF.

The CDR3 coding sequence is TGTGCCAGCAGCGTCTCGGGCGGGGGTACCTACGAGCAGTACTTC. It is translated as CASSVSGGGTYEQYF. V usage is TRBV13 and J usage is TRBJ2-7, with 7 bases fitting TRBD2. The trim removed 5 bases at V and 2 bases at J, leaving 9 bases unmatched. The CDR3 length is 15 residues. The germline V gene encodes CDR1 PRHDT and CDR2 FYEKMQ (reference sequence). Filled out from reference TRBV13 and TRBJ2-7, the complete variable domain reads AAGVIQSPRHLIKEKRETATLKCYPIPRHDTVYWYQQGPGQDPQFLISFYEKMQSDKGSIPDRFSAQQFSDYHSELNMSSLELGDSALYFCASSVSGGGTYEQYFGPGTRLTVT.

The V gene is TRBV5-1, the J gene TRBJ2-7; D is undetermined. Trimming took off 4 bases at V and 0 bases at J, with 14 bases between the two ends. Germline V gives CDR1 SGHRS, CDR2 YFSETQ. This CDR3 contains 15 residues. CDR3 in amino acids: CASSREAAISYEQYF. The DNA of the CDR3 is TGCGCCAGCAGCCGAGAGGCGGCTATCTCCTACGAGCAGTACTTC.

The rearrangement joins TRBV4-1 to TRBJ1-1; 7 nucleotides agree with TRBD1. J was trimmed by 0 bases and V by 8 bases; bases with no gene match: 15. The CDR3 covers 17 residues. Germline V gives CDR1 MGHRA, CDR2 YSYEKL. The CDR3 spells CASGGGGGKVMNTEAFF. In DNA, the CDR3 is TGCGCCAGCGGAGGGGGCGGGGGGAAAGTCATGAACACTGAAGCTTTCTTT.

This clone was seen once. The chain has TRBV6-1 and TRBJ1-2; 10 bases are a match to TRBD1. The CDR3 covers 15 residues. Trimming took 6 bases from V and 4 from J; bases not matched to a gene: 8. Germline-derived CDR1 and CDR2 are MNHNS and SASEGT. CDR3 coding DNA: TGTGCCAGCAGGCCCTCCGGGACAGGGGCCTATGGCTACACCTTC. Translating it yields CASRPSGTGAYGYTF.

This clone was counted only a few times. V and J are TRBV5-1 and TRBJ2-7; tentatively, D is TRBD2 (5 bases). Germline V gives CDR1 SGHRS, CDR2 YFSETQ. The V gene lost 0 bases and the J gene lost 6 bases, with 13 bases spanning the gap. The CDR3 totals 14 residues. The CDR3 loop reads CASSLGQVGGEQYF. The CDR3 coding sequence is TGCGCCAGCAGCTTGGGGCAGGTTGGAGGCGAGCAGTACTTC.

This clone was seen a handful of times. The CDR3 spells CASSQEYARDYYNSPLHF. CDR3 bases: TGCGCCAGCAGCCAAGAATATGCGAGGGACTACTATAATTCACCCCTCCACTTT. The V and J genes are TRBV4-1 and TRBJ1-6, with D maybe TRBD1 (5 bases). The CDR3 sequence is 18 residues long. Trimming shortened V by 0 bases and J by 3 bases, and 15 bases separated the two germline ends. Looked up from germline, CDR1 is MGHRA and CDR2 is YSYEKL.

The chain is built from TRBV5-4 and TRBJ2-5; TRBD1 matches 7 bases. The J segment lost 0 bases and the V segment lost 4 bases, leaving 6 bases of the junction unmatched. Per germline, CDR1 SGHNT and CDR2 YYREEE (reference sequence). This CDR3 contains 15 residues. This CDR3 reads CASSQWDRDQETQYF. CDR3 nucleotides: TGTGCCAGCAGCCAGTGGGACAGAGACCAAGAGACCCAGTACTTC.

This clone turned up a few times. V usage is TRBV6-4 and J usage is TRBJ2-1; possibly TRBD1 for D (6 bases). V was cut by 0 bases and J by 7 bases, with 16 bases left in between. The CDR3 extends over 16 amino acids. Germline CDR1 is MRHNA and CDR2 is SNTAGT. CDR3 sequence reads: CASSDSRGLGRNEQFF. DNA for the CDR3: TGTGCCAGCAGTGACTCGAGGGGGTTGGGGCGGAATGAGCAGTTCTTC.

The chain joins TRBV5-8 to TRBJ2-3; TRBD2 aligns across 7 bases. Germline values: CDR1 SGHTS, CDR2 YDEGEE. The CDR3 covers 15 residues. Trimming cost V 4 bases and J 1 base; bases outside gene matches: 6. The chain's CDR3 is CASSQLAWGTDTQYF. Written as DNA, the CDR3 is TGTGCCAGCAGCCAACTAGCGTGGGGCACAGATACGCAGTATTTT.

This clone was recorded only once. The chain is built from TRBV19 and TRBJ2-7; D ambiguous. The germline gives CDR1 LNHDA, CDR2 SQIVND (reference sequence). The CDR3 extends over 11 amino acids. V shed 3 bases and J shed 4 bases, with 4 bases lying between them. The CDR3 region is CASSIEYEQYF. CDR3 nucleotides: TGTGCCAGTAGTATCGAGTACGAGCAGTACTTC.

J is TRBJ1-2 and V is TRBV5-4; TRBD1 matches 7 bases. This CDR3 has 15 amino acids. CDR1 and CDR2 from the germline V gene are SGHNT and YYREEE (reference sequence). Trimming took 4 bases from V and 6 from J; bases not matched to a gene: 12. In nucleotides, the CDR3 is TGTGCCAGCAGCACCAACAGGGGCATCGACGATGGCTACACCTTC. Translation: CASSTNRGIDDGYTF.

The genes are TRBV15 and TRBJ1-4; no firm D call. The ends were cut back, 0 bases at V and 4 bases at J, with 15 bases in the middle. This CDR3 has 17 residues. CDR1 is LNHNV, CDR2 YYDKDF, per germline (reference sequence). The CDR3 bases are TGTGCCACCAGCAGAGATAAGTCAGGTCGGGGTAATGAAAAACTGTTTTTT. Translated, it gives CATSRDKSGRGNEKLFF.

To note about this clone: The junction does not match germline at one end; this may be a read error. The chain carries TRBV19 and TRBJ2-6; D is perhaps TRBD1 (5 bases). Germline V gives CDR1 LNHDA, CDR2 SQIVND (reference sequence). The CDR3 is made up of 14 amino acids. The CDR3 loop is CASNVRAGANALTF. CDR3 nucleotides: TGTGCCAGTAACGTCAGGGCTGGGGCCAACGCCCTGACTTTC.

The J gene is TRBJ2-5, the V gene TRBV20-1; D uncertain. The CDR3 is made up of 11 amino acids. The V end was cut by 6 bases, the J end by 6 bases, with 11 bases between. From germline, CDR1 is DFQATT and CDR2 SNEGSKA (reference sequence). The CDR3 spells CSAPVVQTQYF. The CDR3 DNA sequence: TGCAGTGCCCCAGTGGTCCAGACCCAGTACTTC.